Given below is one T cell receptor (beta chain) in context. The source of the sample is a study of blood T cell repertoires in COVID-19. As for the study in general: In each case, the material was cDNA or gDNA derived from T cells, B-cell-depleted T cells, or PBMCs.

The CDR3 covers 14 residues. In germline, CDR1 is MDHEN, CDR2 SYDVKM. V was cut by 5 bases and J by 2 bases, with 13 bases left in between. Authors' analysis steps: Nucleated cell number was recorded as an estimate derived from reference gene primer amplification. Data came from immunoSEQ multiplex PCR; TCRdb stores just in-frame clones and leaves some out. V, J and clone size reflect that table, while D and trimming were determined from the DNA. The profile shows more than 75,000 clones, around 89% of them singletons. What was sequenced was peripheral blood. The chain employs TRBV28 and TRBJ2-7; D might be TRBD1 (5 bases). The TCR sequence derives from a man aged 50 to 60 with COVID-19, enrolled during active disease. CDR3 DNA: TGTGCCAGCAGTACAGGACGGTTAACCTACGAGCAGTACTTC. This sequence encodes CASSTGRLTYEQYF.